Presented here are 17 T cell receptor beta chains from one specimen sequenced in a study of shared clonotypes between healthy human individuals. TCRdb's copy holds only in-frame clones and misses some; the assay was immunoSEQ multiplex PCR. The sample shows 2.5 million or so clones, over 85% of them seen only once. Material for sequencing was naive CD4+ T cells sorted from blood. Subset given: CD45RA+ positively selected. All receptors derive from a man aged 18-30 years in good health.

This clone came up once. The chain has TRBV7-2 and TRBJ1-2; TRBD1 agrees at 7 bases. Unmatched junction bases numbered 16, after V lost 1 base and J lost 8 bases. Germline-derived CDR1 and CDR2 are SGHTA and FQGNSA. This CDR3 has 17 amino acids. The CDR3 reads CASSLGSGQGEMKGYTF. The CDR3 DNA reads TGTGCCAGCAGCTTAGGGTCGGGGCAGGGGGAAATGAAGGGCTACACCTTC.

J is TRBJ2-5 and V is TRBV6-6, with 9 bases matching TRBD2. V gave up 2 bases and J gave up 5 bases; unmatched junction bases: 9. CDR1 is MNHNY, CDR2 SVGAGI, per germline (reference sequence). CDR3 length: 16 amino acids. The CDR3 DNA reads TGTGCCAGCAGTTACGCGGCTAGCGGGATAATCGAGACCCAGTACTTC. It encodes CASSYAASGIIETQYF.

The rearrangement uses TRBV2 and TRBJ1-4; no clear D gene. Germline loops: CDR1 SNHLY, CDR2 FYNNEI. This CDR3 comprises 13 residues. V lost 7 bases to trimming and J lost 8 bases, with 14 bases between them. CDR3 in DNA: TGTGCCAGCACCCCGGAGACGAGAGAAAAACTGTTTTTT. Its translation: CASTPETREKLFF. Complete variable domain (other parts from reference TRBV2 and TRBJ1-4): EPEVTQTPSHQVTQMGQEVILRCVPISNHLYFYWYRQILGQKVEFLVSFYNNEISEKSEIFDDQFSVERPDGSNFTLKIRSTKLEDSAMYFCASTPETREKLFFGSGTQLSVL.

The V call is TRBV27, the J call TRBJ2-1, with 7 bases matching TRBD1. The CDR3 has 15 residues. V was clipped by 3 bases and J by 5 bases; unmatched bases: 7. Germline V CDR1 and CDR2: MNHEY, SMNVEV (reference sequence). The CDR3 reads CASSFLGQINNEQFF. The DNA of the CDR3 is TGTGCCAGCAGTTTCCTGGGACAGATCAACAATGAGCAGTTCTTC.

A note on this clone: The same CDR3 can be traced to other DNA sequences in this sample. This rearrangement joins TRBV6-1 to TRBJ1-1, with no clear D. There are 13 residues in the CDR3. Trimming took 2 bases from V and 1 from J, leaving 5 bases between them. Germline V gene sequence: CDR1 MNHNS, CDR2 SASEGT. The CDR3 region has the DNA TGTGCCAGCAGTGAACAATCGAACACTGAAGCTTTCTTT. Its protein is CASSEQSNTEAFF.

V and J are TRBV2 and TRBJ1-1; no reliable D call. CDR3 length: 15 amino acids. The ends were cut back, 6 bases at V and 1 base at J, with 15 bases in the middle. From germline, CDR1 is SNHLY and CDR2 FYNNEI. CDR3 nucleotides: TGTGCCAGCAGGGAAAGACAAGCCGGGAACACTGAAGCTTTCTTT. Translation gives CASRERQAGNTEAFF.

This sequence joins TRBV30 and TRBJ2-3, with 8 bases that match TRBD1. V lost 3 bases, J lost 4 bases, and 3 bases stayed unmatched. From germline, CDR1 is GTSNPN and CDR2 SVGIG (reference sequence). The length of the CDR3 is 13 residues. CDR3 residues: CAWSPDRADTQYF. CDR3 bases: TGTGCCTGGAGCCCGGACAGGGCAGATACGCAGTATTTT.

The CDR3 loop reads CASSLGGLYSYEQYF. The CDR3 bases are TGCGCCAGCAGCCTTGGGGGCCTATACTCCTACGAGCAGTACTTC. The chain links TRBV5-1 to TRBJ2-7; tentatively, D is TRBD1 (6 bases). The germline V gene encodes CDR1 SGHRS and CDR2 YFSETQ. The CDR3 is 15 residues long. Trimming removed 4 bases at V and 0 bases at J, with 14 bases between.

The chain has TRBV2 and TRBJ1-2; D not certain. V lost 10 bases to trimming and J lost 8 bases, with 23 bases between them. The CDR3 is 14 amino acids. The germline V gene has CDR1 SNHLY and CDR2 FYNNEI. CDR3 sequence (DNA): TGTGCCACCGACCTGTGGCCCTTTGAGACCGGCTACACCTTC. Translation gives CATDLWPFETGYTF.

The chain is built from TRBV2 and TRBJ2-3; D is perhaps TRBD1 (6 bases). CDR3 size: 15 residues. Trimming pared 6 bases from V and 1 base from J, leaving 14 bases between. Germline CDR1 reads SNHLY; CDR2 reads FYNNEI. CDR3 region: CASSEDRGRTDTQYF. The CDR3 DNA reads TGTGCCAGCAGCGAGGACAGAGGCCGCACAGATACGCAGTATTTT.

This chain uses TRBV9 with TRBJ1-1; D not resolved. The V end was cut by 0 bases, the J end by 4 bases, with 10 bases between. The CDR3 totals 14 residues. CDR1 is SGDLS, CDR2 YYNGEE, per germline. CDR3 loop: CASSVDGDGTEAFF. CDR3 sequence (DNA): TGTGCCAGCAGCGTAGATGGCGATGGCACTGAAGCTTTCTTT. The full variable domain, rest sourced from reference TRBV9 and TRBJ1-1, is DSGVTQTPKHLITATGQRVTLRCSPRSGDLSVYWYQQSLDQGLQFLIQYYNGEERAKGNILERFSAQQFPDLHSELNLSSLELGDSALYFCASSVDGDGTEAFFGQGTRLTVV.

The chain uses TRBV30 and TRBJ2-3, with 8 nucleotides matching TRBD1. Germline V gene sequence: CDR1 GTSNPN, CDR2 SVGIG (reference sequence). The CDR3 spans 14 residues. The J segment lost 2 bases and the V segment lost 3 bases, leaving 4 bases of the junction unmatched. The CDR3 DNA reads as TGTGCCTGGAGGAGACAGGGGAACACAGATACGCAGTATTTT. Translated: CAWRRQGNTDTQYF.

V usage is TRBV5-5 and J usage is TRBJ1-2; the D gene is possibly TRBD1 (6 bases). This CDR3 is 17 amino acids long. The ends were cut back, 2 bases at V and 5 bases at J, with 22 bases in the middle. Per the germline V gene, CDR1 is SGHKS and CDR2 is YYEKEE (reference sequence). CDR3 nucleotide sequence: TGTGCCAGCAGCTTAGGGGGGTCGCTTATCTCCAGTTATGGCTACACCTTC. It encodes CASSLGGSLISSYGYTF.

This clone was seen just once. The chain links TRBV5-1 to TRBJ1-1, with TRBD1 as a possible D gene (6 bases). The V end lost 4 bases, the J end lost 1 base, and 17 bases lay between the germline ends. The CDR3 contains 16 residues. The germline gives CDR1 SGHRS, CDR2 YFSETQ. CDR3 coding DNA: TGCGCCAGCAGCCCAGAAAAGACAGGAGGGAACACTGAAGCTTTCTTT. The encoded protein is CASSPEKTGGNTEAFF.

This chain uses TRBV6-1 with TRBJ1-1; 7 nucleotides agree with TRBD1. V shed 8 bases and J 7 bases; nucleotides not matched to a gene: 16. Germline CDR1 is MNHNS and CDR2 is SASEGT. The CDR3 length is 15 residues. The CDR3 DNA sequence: TGTGCCAGCCTTAGGACCTACGGACAGGCTGGTGAAGCTTTCTTT. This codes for CASLRTYGQAGEAFF.

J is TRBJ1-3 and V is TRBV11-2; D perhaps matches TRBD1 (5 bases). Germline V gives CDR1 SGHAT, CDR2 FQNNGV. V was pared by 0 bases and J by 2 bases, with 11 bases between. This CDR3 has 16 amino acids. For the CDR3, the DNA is TGTGCCAGCAGCTTAGATCGGGGGGTAACTGGAAACACCATATATTTT. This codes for CASSLDRGVTGNTIYF.

As DNA, the CDR3 is TGTGCCAGCAGCATAGACAGGGGCACTGAAGCTTTCTTT. Protein: CASSIDRGTEAFF. The chain uses TRBV7-2 and TRBJ1-1, with 8 nucleotides matching TRBD1. This CDR3 has 13 residues. The V segment lost 5 bases and the J segment 4 bases; nucleotides outside the gene matches: 3. Germline CDR1 and CDR2: SGHTA and FQGNSA.